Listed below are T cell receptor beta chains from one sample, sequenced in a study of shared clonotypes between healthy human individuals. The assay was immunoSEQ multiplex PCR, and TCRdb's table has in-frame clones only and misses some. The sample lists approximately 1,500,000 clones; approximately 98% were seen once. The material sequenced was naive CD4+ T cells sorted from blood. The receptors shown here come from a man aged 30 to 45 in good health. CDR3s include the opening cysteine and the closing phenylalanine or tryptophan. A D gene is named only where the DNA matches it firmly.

cdr3_nt: TGCGCCAGCAGCCAGGAAACACAGGGGTTGGCCACTGAAGCTTTCTTT
cdr3_aa: CASSQETQGLATEAFF
d_call: TRBD1
v_call: TRBV5-1
j_call: TRBJ1-1

cdr3_nt: TGTGCCAGCAGCTTAGGGCCGGACAGGGGCGAGCAGTACTTC
cdr3_aa: CASSLGPDRGEQYF
d_call: TRBD1
v_call: TRBV11-3
j_call: TRBJ2-7

cdr3_nt: TGTGCCAGCAGTTTATCGGGATACACCGGGGAGCTGTTTTTT
cdr3_aa: CASSLSGYTGELFF
d_call: NA
v_call: TRBV28
j_call: TRBJ2-2

cdr3_nt: TGTGCCAGTAGTATAGGAGGGGGGGATTCCACAGATACGCAGTATTTT
cdr3_aa: CASSIGGGDSTDTQYF
d_call: NA
v_call: TRBV19
j_call: TRBJ2-3

cdr3_nt: TGTGCCATCGGTGCAGCCGGGACATCCTACGAGCAGTACTTC
cdr3_aa: CAIGAAGTSYEQYF
d_call: NA
v_call: TRBV10-3
j_call: TRBJ2-7

cdr3_nt: TGTGCCAGCTCCCGGGACAGGGTTCTTGAAAAACTGTTTTTT
cdr3_aa: CASSRDRVLEKLFF
d_call: TRBD1
v_call: TRBV28
j_call: TRBJ1-4

cdr3_nt: TGCGCCAGCAGTGAGCCGCTAGCGGGAGAGTTGTTCTTC
cdr3_aa: CASSEPLAGELFF
d_call: TRBD2
v_call: TRBV10-1
j_call: TRBJ2-1

cdr3_nt: TGTGCCAGCAGCTTATTATCCGGGAACACCGGGGAGCTGTTTTTT
cdr3_aa: CASSLLSGNTGELFF
d_call: NA
v_call: TRBV7-3
j_call: TRBJ2-2

cdr3_nt: TGTGCCAGCAGCCCCATTGGGGGGAGTGGTGATACGCAGTATTTT
cdr3_aa: CASSPIGGSGDTQYF
d_call: NA
v_call: TRBV9
j_call: TRBJ2-3

cdr3_nt: TGTGCCAGCAGCCCCACAGCCTATGGCTACACCTTC
cdr3_aa: CASSPTAYGYTF
d_call: NA
v_call: TRBV6-5
j_call: TRBJ1-2

cdr3_nt: TGTGCCTCCCATGCCGGGCTGGCAGATACGCAGTATTTT
cdr3_aa: CASHAGLADTQYF
d_call: NA
v_call: TRBV10-3
j_call: TRBJ2-3

cdr3_nt: TGTGCCAGCAGTCGGAGAACCTCCTACAATGAGCAGTTCTTC
cdr3_aa: CASSRRTSYNEQFF
d_call: NA
v_call: TRBV6-1
j_call: TRBJ2-1